The present T cell receptor (beta chain) was sequenced within a study of shared clonotypes between healthy human individuals (dated by TCRdb to 2020 to 2022). For the study in its entirety: Three men and a couple of women, aged 18 to 49 years, made up the cohort. To estimate repertoire size and how much clonotypes are shared between individuals, the study performed deep sequencing of blood TCR repertoires from a few healthy adults. To increase sequencing depth and limit assay-specific biases, TCR repertoire library preparation and sequencing were carried out by different laboratories using diverse techniques. Per donor, leukapheresis produced somewhere between about 0.94 and 9 billion PBMCs.

The donors were healthy, HIV-negative adults with no recently reported acute infections or vaccinations. All donors were Caucasian adults living in Nashville, Tennessee, USA. For unsorted samples, about 87 million PBMCs were counted, and genomic DNA was extracted using the QIAamp DNA Blood Mini kit. Blood was collected by leukapheresis, and PBMCs were isolated by Ficoll-Histopaque density gradient centrifugation and then cryopreserved in liquid nitrogen vapor phase. Summary of the overall study and its limitations: Pairwise subsampling led to the expectation that sequencing depth would affect the degree of clonotype sharing among donors. Sampling was restricted to blood, and TCR repertoires in tissues likely differ from the TCR repertoires found in blood. Because the study included a small number of donors, the genetic and exposure-history diversity represented was limited.

TCR CDR3 regions were amplified from genomic DNA by multiplex PCR using the deep immunoSEQ assay. Genomic DNA extracted from each cell subset was distributed evenly over all wells of several immunoSEQ 96-well plates, and each plate served as one replicate. For unsorted PBMC, each replicate PCR was loaded with approximately 300 ng genomic DNA, equivalent to tens of thousands of T cell genomes. Ten immunoSEQ deep assay plates were used to sequence unsorted PBMC genomic DNA. Purified libraries were quantified with a Qubit 3.0 fluorometer, sized on a Bioanalyzer 2100, and re-quantified with the KAPA Library Quantification kit. A separate single-read 150-cycle Illumina NextSeq 550 flow cell was used to sequence each immunoSEQ 96-well plate. As for the authors' bioinformatics: Because the immunoSEQ output held only junctional sequences and lacked quality scores, the filtering could not match the filtering applied to full-length reads. To assign V/J genes and CDR3, sequences were annotated using PyIR, a Python wrapper for IgBLAST v1.9, with IMGT germline references. Reads were removed for weak V/J assignments (E-value above 1e-6), missing CDR3, stop codons, out-of-frame junctions, or ambiguous translated residues. V3J clonotypes were defined as sequences sharing an identical inferred V gene, J gene, and CDR3 amino acid sequence. To compute the percentage overlap between repertoires, the number of shared unique clonotypes was divided by the size of the smaller repertoire. Repertoire richness was assessed with RTK rarefaction, the Chao1 estimator, and Recon v2.1 estimates of unobserved clonotypes. TCRdb limited this immuneACCESS table to in-frame rearrangements with V and J called. A share of clones is missing; checked studies link under half to unresolved V genes, and the rest is unexplained. D and trimming were read from the DNA, whereas the V and J calls and clone size are those reported in that table. For this sample there are roughly 500,000 clones; around 79% appear just once. The ten biggest clones cover 13% of the sample.

This clone has only one observation. No cognate antigen has been identified for it. The input lacks base qualities; no much larger clone sits a single base away. The origin of this receptor is a woman aged 40 to 50 in good health. Some clones in this sample may be carry-over from other donors' samples. Material: PBMCs.

In nucleotide form, the sequence is TGTGCCAGCAGTATACCGGGACGACAAGAGACCCAGTACTTC. This encodes CASSIPGRQETQYF. The chain was built from TRBV6-1 and TRBJ2-5; the D gene is perhaps TRBD1 or TRBD2, as each covers 5 bases. In the germline V gene, CDR1 corresponds to MNHNS and CDR2 to SASEGT. The CDR3 runs 14 amino acids, cysteine and phenylalanine included. Only the CDR3 DNA is retained, 42 bases long and in frame from the first base. V is pared back by 5 bases and J by 2 bases, with 12 bases lying between the germline termini.